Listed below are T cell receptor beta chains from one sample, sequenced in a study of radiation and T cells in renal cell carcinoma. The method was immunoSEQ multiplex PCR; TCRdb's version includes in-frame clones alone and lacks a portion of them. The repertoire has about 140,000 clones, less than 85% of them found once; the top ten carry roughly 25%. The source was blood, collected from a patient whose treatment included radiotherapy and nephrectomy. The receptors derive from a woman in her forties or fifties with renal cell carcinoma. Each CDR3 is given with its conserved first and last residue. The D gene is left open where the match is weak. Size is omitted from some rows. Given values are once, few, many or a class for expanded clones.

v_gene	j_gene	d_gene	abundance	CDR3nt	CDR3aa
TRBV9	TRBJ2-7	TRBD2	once	TGTGCCGAAGTTCGAGCGGGAGAGGTTAGCTACGAGCAGTACTTC	CAEVRAGEVSYEQYF
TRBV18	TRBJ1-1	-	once	TGTGCCAGCTCACCACCCCCTATGGGGGCTCCGTTGAACACTGAAGCTTTCTTT	CASSPPPMGAPLNTEAFF
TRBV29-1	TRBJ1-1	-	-	TGCAGCGCGGGGGAGGGGTCGGGAAACACTGAAGCTTTCTTT	CSAGEGSGNTEAFF
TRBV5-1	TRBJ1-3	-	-	TGCGCCAGCAGCTTGTCCAGCTCGGGAAACACCATATATTTT	CASSLSSSGNTIYF
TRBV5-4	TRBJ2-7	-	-	TGTGCCAGCAGCTTGGGCCTATTCAGGAACGAGCAGTACTTC	CASSLGLFRNEQYF
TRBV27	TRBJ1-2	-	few	TGTGCCAGCACTACCTCAGGAGCGACTAACTATGGCTACACCTTC	CASTTSGATNYGYTF
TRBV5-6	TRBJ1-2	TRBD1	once	TGTGCCAGCAGCTTGGATACTCAGGGGGTGAACTATGGCTACACCTTC	CASSLDTQGVNYGYTF
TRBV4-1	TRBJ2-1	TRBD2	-	TGCGCCAGCAGCCAAGAACCCGGGACTAGCGGGGGTTACAATGAGCAGTTCTTC	CASSQEPGTSGGYNEQFF
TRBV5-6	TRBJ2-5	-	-	TGTGCCAGCAGCCCGGGATCCCCGGGGACCCAGTACTTC	CASSPGSPGTQYF
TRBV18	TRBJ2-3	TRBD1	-	TGTGCCAGCTCACCACAACCAAGGGGGCGCACAGATACGCAGTATTTT	CASSPQPRGRTDTQYF
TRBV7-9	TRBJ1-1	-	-	TGTGCCAGCAGCTTAGGTTTAATTGAGGAAGCTTTCTTT	CASSLGLIEEAFF
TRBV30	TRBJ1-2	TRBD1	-	TGTGCCTGGAGTGGGACAGGGGGATCTAACTATGGCTACACCTTC	CAWSGTGGSNYGYTF
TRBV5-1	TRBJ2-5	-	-	TGCGCCAGCAGCCCTTCGGACAGAGGGGAGACCCAGTACTTC	CASSPSDRGETQYF
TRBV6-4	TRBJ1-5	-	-	TGTGCCAGCTTTTGGGGGGCCACGGGTAGTCAGCCCCAGCATTTT	CASFWGATGSQPQHF
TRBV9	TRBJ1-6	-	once	TGTGCCAGCAGCAGTTCGCAGGGGTATAATTCACCCCTCCACTTT	CASSSSQGYNSPLHF
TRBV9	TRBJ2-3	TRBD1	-	TGTGCCAGCAGCTACTCCGGGACAGGGACTAGCACAGATACGCAGTATTTT	CASSYSGTGTSTDTQYF
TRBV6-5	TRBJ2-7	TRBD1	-	TGTGCCAGCAGTTCGCCGGACAGGCCCGCCTACGAGCAGTACTTC	CASSSPDRPAYEQYF
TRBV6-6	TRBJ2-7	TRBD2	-	TGTGCCAGCAGTGGACTAGCGGGAGTTCGATCCTACGAGCAGTACTTC	CASSGLAGVRSYEQYF
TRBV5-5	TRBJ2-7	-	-	TGTGCCAGCAGCTTCTTGGGTGGTGGACCCTACGAGCAGTACTTC	CASSFLGGGPYEQYF
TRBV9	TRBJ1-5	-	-	TGTGCCAGCAGCTTAAGTATGAGTAGCAATCAGCCCCAGCATTTT	CASSLSMSSNQPQHF
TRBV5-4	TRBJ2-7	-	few	TGTGCCAGCAGCTTTATGGAAGAGCAGTACTTC	CASSFMEEQYF
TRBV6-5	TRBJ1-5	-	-	TGTGCCAGCACCCAAGGTGGGCAGGGGAATCAGCCCCAGCATTTT	CASTQGGQGNQPQHF
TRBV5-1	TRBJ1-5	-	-	TGCGCCAGCAGCTTGGTTGCCGGGCCGGATCAGCCCCAGCATTTT	CASSLVAGPDQPQHF
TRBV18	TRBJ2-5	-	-	TGTGCCAGCTCACCGGAAAACCAAGAGACCCAGTACTTC	CASSPENQETQYF
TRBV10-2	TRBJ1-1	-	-	TGCGCCAGCAGTGAGGTGGCAGGTAGAGCTTTCTTT	CASSEVAGRAFF
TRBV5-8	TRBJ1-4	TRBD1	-	TGTGCCAGCAGTGCTGGGACAGGCACCAATGAAAAACTGTTTTTT	CASSAGTGTNEKLFF
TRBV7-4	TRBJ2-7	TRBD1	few	TGTGCCAGCAGCCTGGGACAGGGAATATTGGCCTACGAGCAGTACTTC	CASSLGQGILAYEQYF
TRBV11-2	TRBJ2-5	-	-	TGTGCCAGCACCACATCTCCTAGGACGCAAGAGACCCAGTACTTC	CASTTSPRTQETQYF
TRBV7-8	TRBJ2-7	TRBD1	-	TGTGCCAGCAGCTTAGTGACAGGGCTATCCTACGAGCAGTACTTC	CASSLVTGLSYEQYF
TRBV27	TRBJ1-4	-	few	TGTGCCAGCAGTTGGGGGTACGCGGTTGAAAAACTGTTTTTT	CASSWGYAVEKLFF
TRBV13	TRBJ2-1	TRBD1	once	TGTGCCAGCAGTTCTGGGGACAGGGGGGTGGATGAGCAGTTCTTC	CASSSGDRGVDEQFF
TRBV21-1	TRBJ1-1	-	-	TGTGCCAGCAGACTTTTTCGTCGATCTGAAGCTTTCTTT	CASRLFRRSEAFF
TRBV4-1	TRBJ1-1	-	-	TGCGCCAGCAGCAAAAGGGGCAACACTGAAGCTTTCTTT	CASSKRGNTEAFF
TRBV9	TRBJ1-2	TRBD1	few	TGTGCCAGCAGCGCCGCTCTGACAGGGGGTAGTGACTATGGCTACACCTTC	CASSAALTGGSDYGYTF
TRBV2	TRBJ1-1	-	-	TGTGCCAGCAGCCTGTCGAGGGTGAACACTGAAGCTTTCTTT	CASSLSRVNTEAFF
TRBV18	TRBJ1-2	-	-	TGTGCCAGCTCACCAGCACAAATGGGGTCCTATGGCTACACCTTC	CASSPAQMGSYGYTF
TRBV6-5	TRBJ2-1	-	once	TGTGCCAGCAGTTTCGGTCAGGGCCTATACAATGAGCAGTTCTTC	CASSFGQGLYNEQFF
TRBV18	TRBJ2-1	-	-	TGTGCCAGCTCACCAGTACAGGGGAGGAATGAGCAGTTCTTC	CASSPVQGRNEQFF
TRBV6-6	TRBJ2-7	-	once	TGTGCCAGCACCTCCAAGGACAGTAACTACGAGCAGTACTTC	CASTSKDSNYEQYF
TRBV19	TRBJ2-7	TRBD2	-	TGTGCCAGTAGTAGTACTAGCGGGGGTCTCGAGCAGTACTTC	CASSSTSGGLEQYF
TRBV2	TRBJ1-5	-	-	TGTGCCAGCAGTGAAAGGGGAAACTACCAGCCCCAGCATTTT	CASSERGNYQPQHF
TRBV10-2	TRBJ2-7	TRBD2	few	TGCGCCAGCAACCCTGCGGGAGGGCGGTACGAGCAGTACTTC	CASNPAGGRYEQYF
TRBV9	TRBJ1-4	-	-	TGTGCCAGCAGCGTAGCCCCGAGGGGGGATAATAATGAAAAACTGTTTTTT	CASSVAPRGDNNEKLFF
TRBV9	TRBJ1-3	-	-	TGTGCCAGCAGTATGGGAGGCCTCTCTGGAAACACCATATATTTT	CASSMGGLSGNTIYF
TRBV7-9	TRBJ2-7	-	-	TGTGCCAGCAGCTTAGGCTACTCCTACGAGCAGTACTTC	CASSLGYSYEQYF
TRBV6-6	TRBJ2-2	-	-	TGTGCCAGCAGTTACTCGACGGGTTCCGGGGAGCTGTTTTTT	CASSYSTGSGELFF
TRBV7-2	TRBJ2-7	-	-	TGTGCCAGCAGCTACGACAGGTACTCCTACGAGCAGTACTTC	CASSYDRYSYEQYF